These 2 T cell receptor beta chains were all obtained from the same sample, sequenced in a study of OX40 agonist ivuxolimab in advanced cancers. The method behind the library was the immunoSEQ multiplex PCR assay. TCRdb retrieved this table from immuneACCESS and kept in-frame rearrangements only. Not all clones are present; in checked studies, unresolved V genes account for under half, and no reason is known for the remainder. The sample table contains approximately 68,000 clones; only one count was recorded for approximately 86% of them. The ten largest account for approximately 0.7% of the sample. The material was CD4+ or CD8+ T cells sorted from blood, obtained in a trial of the OX40 agonist ivuxolimab. The origin of the receptors is an adult with an advanced solid tumor such as melanoma, head and neck, liver or kidney cancer.

CDR3 coding DNA: TGTGCCAGCAGCGAAATGACTAGCGTGTACTACGAGCAGTACTTC. It yields the protein CASSEMTSVYYEQYF. This sequence joins TRBV28 and TRBJ2-7; 8 bases align to TRBD2. This CDR3 comprises 15 residues. V lost 6 bases and J lost 3; bases outside the gene matches: 10. Per the germline V gene, CDR1 is MDHEN and CDR2 is SYDVKM.

This sequence joins TRBV15 and TRBJ1-1, with 7 bases that match TRBD1. This CDR3 is 15 amino acids long. With 1 base clipped from V and 6 bases from J, the junction kept 8 bases outside the gene matches. Germline values: CDR1 LNHNV, CDR2 YYDKDF (reference sequence). CDR3 sequence reads: CATSRGTGLSSEAFF. CDR3 DNA sequence: TGTGCCACCAGCAGAGGGACAGGATTATCATCTGAAGCTTTCTTT.